Listed here are 17 T cell receptor beta chains from one sample, sequenced in a study of neurological immune-mediated disorders. TCRdb re-called the 5' RACE reads with MiXCR, one entry per CDR3 protein. The data show just under 20,000 distinct CDR3 sequences, approximately 6.8% seen once. The sequenced material came from CD8+ T cells from blood. The origin of the receptors is a woman in her 30s with HTLV-1-associated myelopathy (HAM/TSP).

There are many counts of this clonotype. The chain joins TRBV5-5 to TRBJ2-1, with a possible D match to TRBD1 (6 bases). V lost 2 bases to trimming and J lost 0 bases, with 9 bases between them. Germline loops: CDR1 SGHKS, CDR2 YYEKEE (reference sequence). The CDR3 contains 15 residues. CDR3 loop: CASSLGQSSYNEQFF. The DNA for the CDR3 is TGTGCCAGCAGCTTAGGACAGAGCTCCTACAATGAGCAGTTCTTC.

This clonotype was seen ten or more times. The chain joins TRBV14 to TRBJ2-7, with D perhaps assigned TRBD1 or TRBD2 (5 bases each). The CDR3 length is 16 residues. V lost 0 bases to trimming and J lost 6 bases, with 18 bases between them. Germline CDR1 SGHDN, CDR2 FVKESK. CDR3: CASSQDPGQFPSEQYF. For the CDR3, the DNA is TGTGCCAGCAGCCAAGATCCGGGGCAGTTCCCATCCGAGCAGTACTTC.

This clonotype was detected many times. The V call is TRBV12-3 or TRBV12-4, the J call TRBJ1-1; D not resolved. The V gene lost 3 bases and the J gene lost 0 bases, with 5 bases spanning the gap. This CDR3 is built from 13 residues. This CDR3 is CASSFRVNTEAFF. Written as DNA, the CDR3 is TGTGCCAGCAGTTTTCGCGTGAACACTGAAGCTTTCTTT.

This clonotype occurred many times. The genes are TRBV7-3 and TRBJ2-3, with TRBD2 as a possible D gene (6 bases). The CDR3 covers 13 residues. Per germline, CDR1 SGHTA and CDR2 FQGTGA. Trimming shortened V by 8 bases and J by 2 bases, and 11 bases separated the two germline ends. This CDR3 reads CASGDSTTDTQYF. In DNA form, the CDR3 reads TGTGCCAGCGGGGACTCTACCACAGATACGCAGTATTTT.

This clonotype was observed many times. The chain recombines TRBV19 with TRBJ2-7; D remains ambiguous. The germline CDR1 and CDR2 sequences are LNHDA and SQIVND (reference sequence). The CDR3 sequence is 11 residues long. The V end lost 4 bases, the J end lost 6 bases, and 7 bases lay between the germline ends. The CDR3 DNA sequence: TGTGCCAGTAGTAATCCGGGCGAGCAGTACTTC. It specifies CASSNPGEQYF.

Ten or more counts support this clonotype. This chain joins TRBV20-1 and TRBJ2-7, with D possibly matching TRBD1 (6 bases). The CDR3 covers 16 residues. Per germline, CDR1 DFQATT and CDR2 SNEGSKA (reference sequence). V lost 4 bases to trimming and J lost 2 bases, with 21 bases between them. The CDR3 DNA reads TGCAGTGCTATTAATCCTCAAGGACAGTTACCCTACGAGCAGTACTTC. Its translation: CSAINPQGQLPYEQYF.

With regard to this clonotype: One end of the junction fails to match germline, which may point to a read error. The chain carries TRBV10-3 and TRBJ2-1; 9 bases are a match to TRBD1. CDR3 size: 15 residues. Germline CDR1 and CDR2: ENHRY and SYGVKD. CDR3 sequence (DNA): TGTGCCATCAGTGAGTCAGAGACAGGGGGTAATGAGCAGTTATTC. This encodes CAISESETGGNEQLF.

Ten or more counts support this clonotype. The chain uses TRBV10-3 and TRBJ1-6; D ambiguous. CDR1 ENHRY and CDR2 SYGVKD come from the germline V gene. CDR3 length: 18 amino acids. V was trimmed by 3 bases and J by 9 bases, leaving 24 bases between them. CDR3 sequence (DNA): TGTGCCATCAGTGATGTCCCCACTACGTTAGAAGAGATTTCACCCCTCCACTTT. Protein product: CAISDVPTTLEEISPLHF.

There are many counts of this clonotype. V gene TRBV10-3 combines with J gene TRBJ1-6; 7 positions agree with TRBD1. Trimming at V came to 7 bases and at J to 10 bases, leaving 7 bases not matched to a gene. In germline, CDR1 is ENHRY, CDR2 SYGVKD. The CDR3 runs to 13 residues. The CDR3 sequence is CAINRGLRSPLHF. CDR3 bases: TGTGCCATCAACAGGGGCCTACGATCACCCCTCCACTTT.

Ten or more counts support this clonotype. The chain uses TRBV3-1 and TRBJ1-4; 9 bases are shared with TRBD1. Germline lookup yields CDR1 LGHDT and CDR2 YNNKEL (reference sequence). The trim removed 4 bases at V and 4 bases at J, leaving 7 bases unmatched. This CDR3 is built from 16 residues. CDR3 nucleotides: TGTGCCAGCAGCCCTCGACAGGGGGACTTTAATGAAAAACTGTTTTTT. Translated, it gives CASSPRQGDFNEKLFF.

At least ten counts were recorded for this clonotype. The V and J genes are TRBV5-1 and TRBJ2-6; D is undetermined. This CDR3 region has 15 residues. The germline CDR1 and CDR2 sequences are SGHRS and YFSETQ. Trimming cost V 0 bases and J 2 bases, with 6 bases left between them. The CDR3: CASSLGQTGANVLTF. Written as DNA, the CDR3 is TGCGCCAGCAGCTTGGGGCAAACTGGGGCCAACGTCCTGACTTTC. The full variable domain, rest sourced from reference TRBV5-1 and TRBJ2-6, is KAGVTQTPRYLIKTRGQQVTLSCSPISGHRSVSWYQQTPGQGLQFLFEYFSETQRNKGNFPGRFSGRQFSNSRSEMNVSTLELGDSALYLCASSLGQTGANVLTFGAGSRLTVL.

This clonotype was counted at least ten times. V usage is TRBV6-5 and J usage is TRBJ2-7; tentatively, D is TRBD1 (6 bases). The CDR3 covers 12 residues. Trimming removed 8 bases from V and 6 bases from J, with 14 bases in between. Germline assignment: CDR1 MNHEY and CDR2 SVGAGI. CDR3 coding DNA: TGTGCCAGCTACACAGGGTGGGGCGAGCAGTACTTC. Its translation: CASYTGWGEQYF.

This clonotype was detected ten times or more. The rearrangement links TRBV20-1 to TRBJ1-1; D is unclear. CDR1 and CDR2 from the germline V gene are DFQATT and SNEGSKA (reference sequence). V was pared by 4 bases and J by 2 bases, with 20 bases between. The CDR3 totals 16 residues. CDR3 amino acids: CSAKSIRDTTNTEAFF. The CDR3 nucleotides are TGCAGTGCTAAATCCATTCGAGACACAACCAACACTGAAGCTTTCTTT.

In this sample, this clonotype turned up many times. The J gene is TRBJ1-5, the V gene TRBV16; 7 nucleotides line up with TRBD1. V lost 4 bases to trimming and J lost 7 bases; unmatched junction nucleotides: 10. The germline V gene encodes CDR1 KGHSY and CDR2 FQNENV. The CDR3 is 15 residues long. Here the CDR3 reads CASSPEPQGVQPQHF. The DNA for the CDR3 is TGTGCCAGCAGCCCAGAACCGCAGGGGGTCCAGCCCCAGCATTTT.

This clonotype came up many times. The rearrangement joins TRBV10-3 to TRBJ2-3, with 7 bases fitting TRBD2. The CDR3 loop spans 14 amino acids. V lost 8 bases to trimming and J lost 2 bases; unmatched junction nucleotides: 7. CDR1 is ENHRY and CDR2 is SYGVKD in the germline V gene. CDR3 in amino acids: CAISERGLTDTQYF. CDR3 bases: TGTGCCATCTCTGAGCGGGGCCTCACAGATACGCAGTATTTT.

This clonotype was found many times. The chain carries TRBV3-1 and TRBJ1-3; TRBD1 might be the D (6 bases). Trimming left V 0 bases short and J 6 bases short, with 12 bases between. There are 15 residues in the CDR3. Germline loops: CDR1 LGHDT, CDR2 YNNKEL (reference sequence). The CDR3 DNA is TGTGCCAGCAGCCAAGAGGACAGCAGAAAAAACACCATATATTTT. It translates to CASSQEDSRKNTIYF.

Details on this clonotype: This may arise from a read error, as a much more abundant clone is one base away. This chain uses TRBV13 with TRBJ2-7; D could derive from TRBD1 or TRBD2 (5 bases each). From germline, CDR1 is PRHDT and CDR2 FYEKMQ (reference sequence). The CDR3 loop spans 16 amino acids. The CDR3 region is CDSSGRGYGRAYEQYF. The CDR3 nucleotides are TGTGACAGCAGCGGAAGGGGCTACGGCCGGGCCTACGAGCAGTACTTC.